The next 3 T cell receptor beta chains were all read from a single sample in a study of post-analysis software for immune sequencing data. Study results and caveats: Patients showed TRBV5-6, TRBV5-1 and TRBV20-1 among four to six TRBV segments more frequent than in controls.

Their specific antigens are unknown. Presence of unique molecular identifiers characterized the TCR beta cDNA libraries. TCRdb re-called the PCR reads through MiXCR, storing one row per CDR3 protein. This sample has about 400,000 distinct CDR3 sequences, with 30% to 45% found just once. The sample consisted of blood. These receptors were taken from a girl between 10 and 17 years old with multiple sclerosis.

This clonotype was seen more than once but under ten times. The gene calls are TRBV12-3 or TRBV12-4 and TRBJ2-4; 7 nucleotides agree with TRBD2. Trimming removed 3 bases from V and 4 bases from J; junction bases left unmatched: 6. The CDR3 consists of 15 residues. This CDR3 reads CASSFGGIDKNIQYF. The CDR3 DNA follows: TGTGCCAGCAGTTTCGGGGGGATAGATAAAAACATTCAGTACTTC.

The genes are TRBV28 and TRBJ1-6; TRBD1 matches at 7 bases. The CDR3 consists of 13 residues. The V segment lost 5 bases and the J segment 8 bases; nucleotides outside the gene matches: 3. CDR1 is MDHEN, CDR2 SYDVKM, per germline. Here the CDR3 DNA reads TGTGCCAGCAGTCGGGACAGCTATTCACCCCTCCACTTT. It yields the protein CASSRDSYSPLHF.

The V gene is TRBV12-3 or TRBV12-4, the J gene TRBJ1-2; TRBD1 might be the D (5 bases). V was trimmed by 6 bases and J by 0 bases, leaving 11 bases between them. This CDR3 is built from 14 residues. CDR3 in DNA: TGTGCCAGCAGCCGGGACGGCCCTAACTATGGCTACACCTTC. This codes for CASSRDGPNYGYTF.